A selection of T cell receptor beta chains follows, all from one sample in a study of cytomegalovirus exposure and HLA in healthy donors. The assay was immunoSEQ multiplex PCR, and TCRdb's table has in-frame clones only and misses some. The sample lists 130,000 or so clones; roughly 77% were seen once. The specimen was PBMCs. The receptors were sampled from a man between 25 and 39 years old in good health and CMV-seronegative. Each CDR3 is given with its conserved first and last residue. The order of the fields is clone size, J gene, V gene, D gene, CDR3 protein, CDR3 DNA. D genes are given only for firm matches. Rows may omit the clone size; those that give it use once, few, many or a size class.

>.|TRBJ2-5|TRBV11-2|.
CASSYTSNRETQYF
TGTGCCAGCAGCTACACTAGTAATCGAGAGACCCAGTACTTC
>.|TRBJ1-6|TRBV27|TRBD1
CASSLEGAHSPLHF
TGTGCCAGCAGTTTAGAGGGGGCTCATTCACCCCTCCACTTT
>.|TRBJ2-7|TRBV5-4|.
CASSPELGSYEQYF
TGTGCCAGCAGCCCGGAGCTGGGCTCCTACGAGCAGTACTTC
>.|TRBJ1-5|TRBV6-4|TRBD1
CASRETGGQPQHF
TGTGCCAGCAGGGAGACAGGGGGCCAGCCCCAGCATTTT
>.|TRBJ1-1|TRBV5-6|.
CASSLWPSEAFF
TGTGCCAGCAGCTTGTGGCCAAGTGAAGCTTTCTTT
>.|TRBJ2-1|TRBV6-6|TRBD2
CASSYSSGGAGGEQFF
TGTGCCAGCAGTTACAGTAGCGGGGGGGCCGGGGGTGAGCAGTTCTTC
>.|TRBJ1-5|TRBV6-5|TRBD1
CASRGQGNQPQHF
TGTGCCAGCAGGGGACAGGGGAACCAGCCCCAGCATTTT
>.|TRBJ1-5|TRBV28|TRBD1
CASKDRQGGNQPQHF
TGTGCCAGCAAGGACCGACAGGGGGGAAATCAGCCCCAGCATTTT
>.|TRBJ1-1|TRBV6-5|TRBD1
CASRQGGWNTEAFF
TGTGCCAGCAGACAGGGGGGATGGAACACTGAAGCTTTCTTT
>.|TRBJ2-5|TRBV7-9|TRBD2
CASSLASGHQETQYF
TGTGCCAGCAGCTTGGCTAGCGGTCACCAAGAGACCCAGTACTTC
>.|TRBJ2-5|TRBV6-6|TRBD2
CASSVAGGPQTQYF
TGTGCCAGCAGTGTAGCGGGGGGGCCTCAGACCCAGTACTTC
>few|TRBJ2-3|TRBV29-1|TRBD2
CSVGGSPSGNTQYF
TGCAGCGTTGGAGGGTCGCCTAGCGGTAATACGCAGTATTTT
>once|TRBJ2-3|TRBV5-1|TRBD2
CASSPFGGSDTQYF
TGCGCCAGCAGCCCATTCGGGGGGTCAGATACGCAGTATTTT
>.|TRBJ2-7|TRBV10-3|TRBD1
CAISGEPGTGVHEQYF
TGTGCCATCAGTGGGGAGCCCGGGACAGGGGTCCACGAGCAGTACTTC
>.|TRBJ1-2|TRBV28|.
CASSLETAYFGYTF
TGTGCCAGCAGTTTAGAGACAGCTTATTTTGGCTACACCTTC
>.|TRBJ2-3|TRBV13|TRBD1
CASSLRDRETDTQYF
TGTGCCAGCAGCCTCAGGGACAGGGAAACAGATACGCAGTATTTT
>once|TRBJ2-2|TRBV4-2|.
CASSQQTTGNGELFF
TGTGCCAGCAGCCAACAGACTACCGGGAACGGGGAGCTGTTTTTT
>.|TRBJ2-7|TRBV7-2|.
CASSFGRDSYEQYF
TGTGCCAGCAGCTTCGGGCGGGACTCCTACGAGCAGTACTTC
>.|TRBJ1-3|TRBV7-2|.
CASSAGPAGGNTIYF
TGTGCCAGCAGCGCGGGTCCGGCGGGAGGAAACACCATATATTTT
>.|TRBJ1-5|TRBV29-1|.
CSVSEGNQPQHF
TGCAGCGTCTCGGAGGGAAATCAGCCCCAGCATTTT
>.|TRBJ2-2|TRBV7-9|.
CASSLGLANTGELFF
TGTGCCAGCAGCTTAGGGCTAGCGAACACCGGGGAGCTGTTTTTT
>.|TRBJ2-1|TRBV7-2|TRBD2
CASSRRPTSGLEAQFF
TGTGCCAGCAGCCGACGACCAACTAGCGGGTTAGAGGCGCAGTTCTTC
>once|TRBJ2-7|TRBV7-2|.
CASSRDDEQYF
TGTGCCAGCAGCCGAGATGACGAGCAGTACTTC
>.|TRBJ2-3|TRBV7-9|TRBD2
CASSLSGGRRTDTQYF
TGTGCCAGCAGCCTCAGCGGGGGTAGACGCACAGATACGCAGTATTTT
>once|TRBJ2-7|TRBV4-3|TRBD1
CASSQGTGRYEQYF
TGCGCCAGCAGCCAAGGGACAGGCCGGTACGAGCAGTACTTC
>.|TRBJ2-7|TRBV13|TRBD1
CASSRRQGLYEQYF
TGTGCCAGCAGCAGGCGACAGGGTCTCTACGAGCAGTACTTC
>.|TRBJ1-1|TRBV28|TRBD1
CASRAGGTEAFF
TGTGCCAGCAGAGCAGGGGGGACTGAAGCTTTCTTT
>few|TRBJ2-1|TRBV6-6|TRBD1
CASSTGGGSYNEQFF
TGTGCCAGCAGTACAGGGGGAGGCTCCTACAATGAGCAGTTCTTC
>once|TRBJ2-7|TRBV7-6|TRBD2
CASSPWTSGGGEQYF
TGTGCCAGCAGCCCTTGGACTAGCGGAGGGGGGGAGCAGTACTTC
>.|TRBJ2-7|TRBV27|TRBD2
CASSVTEAGGREQYF
TGTGCCAGCAGCGTAACAGAGGCGGGGGGGAGAGAGCAGTACTTC
>.|TRBJ2-7|TRBV2|.
CASSRRGLINEQYF
TGTGCCAGCAGTCGGAGGGGGCTTATTAACGAGCAGTACTTC
>.|TRBJ1-2|TRBV28|.
CASSLDRYDGYTF
TGTGCCAGCAGTCTCGACAGGTACGATGGCTACACCTTC
>.|TRBJ1-6|TRBV6-5|.
CASSYGVEGSPLHF
TGTGCCAGCAGTTACGGGGTAGAGGGTTCACCCCTCCACTTT
>.|TRBJ2-7|TRBV4-1|.
CASSFRVVADSYEQYF
TGCGCCAGCAGCTTTAGGGTGGTAGCGGACTCCTACGAGCAGTACTTC
>.|TRBJ2-5|TRBV21-1|.
CASSETGAQYF
TGTGCCAGCAGCGAAACAGGAGCCCAGTACTTC
>.|TRBJ2-5|TRBV7-7|.
CASSINIVSGQETQYF
TGTGCTAGCAGCATAAACATAGTGTCAGGACAAGAGACCCAGTACTTC
>.|TRBJ2-5|TRBV5-1|TRBD2
CASSFGSGLAGEETQYF
TGCGCCAGCAGCTTTGGGTCCGGACTAGCGGGAGAAGAGACCCAGTACTTC
>.|TRBJ1-5|TRBV10-3|TRBD1
CARTDRGTYSNQPQHF
TGTGCCAGAACAGACAGGGGAACCTATAGCAATCAGCCCCAGCATTTT
>.|TRBJ2-1|TRBV28|TRBD2
CASSLLAGGSYNEQFF
TGTGCCAGCAGTTTACTAGCGGGGGGATCCTACAATGAGCAGTTCTTC
>.|TRBJ1-1|TRBV21-1|.
CASRPAEERDTEAFF
TGTGCCAGCAGGCCTGCTGAAGAACGAGACACTGAAGCTTTCTTT
>.|TRBJ2-1|TRBV19|TRBD2
CASSFSGGSYNEQFF
TGTGCCAGTAGTTTTAGCGGGGGGTCCTACAATGAGCAGTTCTTC
>.|TRBJ1-2|TRBV28|TRBD1
CASSTRDRGKIGYTF
TGTGCCAGCAGTACCCGGGACAGGGGGAAGATCGGCTACACCTTC
>.|TRBJ2-3|TRBV5-6|.
CASSLGGLGTDTQYF
TGTGCCAGCAGCTTGGGGGGGCTTGGCACAGATACGCAGTATTTT
>.|TRBJ1-2|TRBV6-5|.
CASSSTGGGYTF
TGTGCCAGCAGTTCAACAGGCGGTGGCTACACCTTC
>.|TRBJ1-5|TRBV2|.
CASSSASNQPQHF
TGTGCCAGCAGTAGCGCCAGCAATCAGCCCCAGCATTTT